The 20 T cell receptor beta chains below come from one sample, sequenced in a study of CD4+ T cells in melanoma. The protocol was immunoSEQ multiplex PCR, while the TCRdb copy is restricted to in-frame clones and leaves out a portion. This table has about 18,000 clones, 81% appearing once. The sequencing sample was made of cells from a culture (not recorded whether cultured in vitro). Every receptor here comes from a human donor with melanoma.

The chain recombines TRBV5-1 with TRBJ1-4; D not certain. This CDR3 has 13 amino acids. Per germline, CDR1 SGHRS and CDR2 YFSETQ. V shed 1 base and J shed 3 bases, with 4 bases lying between them. DNA of the CDR3: TGCGCCAGCAGCTTGAGCGCTAATGAAAAACTGTTTTTT. This codes for CASSLSANEKLFF.

This clone appeared a single time. The rearrangement uses TRBV6-6 and TRBJ2-2; the D gene is possibly TRBD2 (6 bases). The CDR3 is made up of 15 amino acids. Germline lookup yields CDR1 MNHNY and CDR2 SVGAGI (reference sequence). The V and J ends lost 6 bases and 1 base respectively, with 12 bases between them. The CDR3 bases are TGTGCCAGCAGCCCGAGGGACTTGAACACCGGGGAGCTGTTTTTT. It encodes CASSPRDLNTGELFF.

This sequence joins TRBV6-1 and TRBJ1-1; D is perhaps TRBD1 (6 bases). Per the germline V gene, CDR1 is MNHNS and CDR2 is SASEGT. The V end lost 2 bases, the J end lost 10 bases, and 17 bases lay between the germline ends. The CDR3 is 14 amino acids. CDR3 in amino acids: CASSEKGGILGAFF. CDR3 in DNA: TGTGCCAGCAGTGAAAAGGGGGGGATCCTAGGAGCTTTCTTT.

The chain combines TRBV13 with TRBJ2-3; D may be TRBD1 or TRBD2 (5 bases each). From germline, CDR1 is PRHDT and CDR2 FYEKMQ (reference sequence). This CDR3 is 18 amino acids long. Trimming removed 5 bases from V and 1 base from J, with 22 bases in between. The CDR3 coding sequence is TGTGCCAGCAGCACCCGATCCGGGGCTTCAAAGGGCACAGATACGCAGTATTTT. Translating gives CASSTRSGASKGTDTQYF.

V usage is TRBV19 and J usage is TRBJ2-7; D gene uncertain. The germline CDR1 and CDR2 sequences are LNHDA and SQIVND (reference sequence). V was shortened by 4 bases and J by 7 bases, with 17 bases between the two germline ends. The CDR3 totals 14 residues. The CDR3 spells CASSTSPDYGEQYF. The CDR3 DNA reads TGTGCCAGTAGTACCTCCCCGGATTATGGAGAGCAGTACTTC. Variable domain in full (rest from reference TRBV19 and TRBJ2-7): DGGITQSPKYLFRKEGQNVTLSCEQNLNHDAMYWYRQDPGQGLRLIYYSQIVNDFQKGDIAEGYSVSREKKESFPLTVTSAQKNPTAFYLCASSTSPDYGEQYFGPGTRLTVT.

V is TRBV4-1 and J is TRBJ1-2, with no clear D. CDR3 length: 11 amino acids. Per germline, CDR1 MGHRA and CDR2 YSYEKL. Trimming removed 5 bases from V and 5 bases from J, with 6 bases in between. The CDR3 nucleotides read TGCGCCAGCAGCGGCCGGTATGGCTACACCTTC. This translates into CASSGRYGYTF.

This clone was detected a few times. This sequence joins TRBV7-2 and TRBJ2-3; 9 bases are shared with TRBD2. From germline, CDR1 is SGHTA and CDR2 FQGNSA. The J segment lost 3 bases and the V segment lost 2 bases, leaving 9 bases of the junction unmatched. The CDR3 is 17 amino acids. For the CDR3, the DNA is TGTGCCAGCAGCTTACGAGGTGGCGGGGGGGCAACAGATACGCAGTATTTT. It codes for CASSLRGGGGATDTQYF.

Here the CDR3 DNA reads TGTGCCATCCGCCCAACGATTCTCTCGGGGTCACCCCTCCACTTT. This sequence encodes CAIRPTILSGSPLHF. This sequence joins TRBV10-3 and TRBJ1-6; D gene unclear. The germline V and J ends were trimmed by 8 bases and 10 bases, with 21 bases remaining between them. The CDR3 sequence is 15 residues long. Germline-derived CDR1 and CDR2 are ENHRY and SYGVKD.

This chain connects TRBV18 to TRBJ2-5, with a tentative D call TRBD1 (6 bases). Germline V gives CDR1 KGHSH, CDR2 LQKENI. The CDR3 extends over 13 amino acids. V lost 9 bases to trimming and J lost 5 bases, with 16 bases between them. The CDR3, as DNA: TGTGCCAGTACCACAGGGACCTCGGAGACCCAGTACTTC. Translation: CASTTGTSETQYF.

The chain has TRBV6-1 and TRBJ1-1; the D gene is possibly TRBD1 (6 bases). Trimming pared 1 base from V and 7 bases from J, leaving 7 bases between. Germline V gene data show CDR1 as MNHNS and CDR2 as SASEGT. The CDR3 covers 12 residues. DNA of the CDR3: TGTGCCAGCAGTGAAGGAGGGGGTGAAGCTTTCTTT. Translated: CASSEGGGEAFF.

J is TRBJ2-2 and V is TRBV7-3; D may match TRBD1 or TRBD2 (5 bases each). In germline, CDR1 is SGHTA, CDR2 FQGTGA. This CDR3 is 15 amino acids long. Trimming cost V 6 bases and J 4 bases, with 15 bases left between them. The CDR3 region is CASSSKGTLTGELFF. The CDR3 DNA reads as TGTGCCAGCAGTTCTAAGGGGACGCTCACCGGGGAGCTGTTTTTT.

V usage is TRBV29-1 and J usage is TRBJ1-4; unclear D gene. The germline gives CDR1 SQVTM, CDR2 ANQGSEA. CDR3 length: 14 amino acids. The V and J ends lost 3 bases and 8 bases respectively, with 16 bases between them. CDR3 amino acids: CSVEKVRPGEKLFF. In DNA, the CDR3 is TGCAGCGTTGAGAAAGTCCGGCCGGGGGAAAAACTGTTTTTT.

The rearrangement uses TRBV27 and TRBJ1-2; D not certain. The V end was cut by 2 bases, the J end by 6 bases, with 16 bases between. Germline V gives CDR1 MNHEY, CDR2 SMNVEV (reference sequence). The CDR3 is made up of 15 amino acids. In DNA, the CDR3 is TGTGCCAGCAGTTTAAGGGAGGGTGCCGGGAATGGCTACACCTTC. As protein: CASSLREGAGNGYTF.

In its sample, this clone is medium-sized (0.01 to 0.1%). The rearrangement uses TRBV21-1 and TRBJ2-6; TRBD1 is the table's D call and was not checked against the DNA. TRBV21-1 is flagged as a pseudogene. The CDR3 spans 16 residues. The chain's CDR3 is CATRTGSSSGANVLTF. DNA of the CDR3: TGTGCCACAAGGACAGGAAGCAGCTCTGGGGCCAACGTCCTGACTTTC.

The V and J genes are TRBV6-5 and TRBJ2-2; D remains ambiguous. CDR3 size: 14 residues. The germline V gene encodes CDR1 MNHEY and CDR2 SVGAGI. Trimming took 8 bases from V and 5 from J, leaving 15 bases between them. The CDR3 protein is CASGVGKGTGELFF. In nucleotides, the CDR3 is TGTGCCAGCGGCGTGGGGAAGGGAACCGGGGAGCTGTTTTTT.

The genes are TRBV7-2 and TRBJ1-2; D might be TRBD1 (6 bases). Trimming took 5 bases from V and 4 from J, leaving 11 bases between them. CDR3 length equals 13 residues. In germline, CDR1 is SGHTA, CDR2 FQGNSA. In nucleotides, the CDR3 is TGTGCCAGCAGCCGGCCGGGGGCCTATGGCTACACCTTC. As protein: CASSRPGAYGYTF. Together with reference TRBV7-2 and TRBJ1-2, the CDR3 gives the full variable domain: GAGVSQSPSNKVTEKGKDVELRCDPISGHTALYWYRQSLGQGLEFLIYFQGNSAPDKSGLPSDRFSAERTGGSVSTLTIQRTQQEDSAVYLCASSRPGAYGYTFGSGTRLTVV.

The chain employs TRBV30 and TRBJ2-1, with 11 bases aligning to TRBD2. CDR1 is GTSNPN and CDR2 is SVGIG in the germline V gene (reference sequence). The CDR3 is made up of 16 amino acids. J lost 10 bases, V lost 5 bases, and 16 bases had no gene match. As DNA, the CDR3 is TGTGCCTGGGAATATGGGAGGCTAGCGGGGGGCTTGGAGCAGTTCTTC. Amino acids: CAWEYGRLAGGLEQFF.

This chain links TRBV7-3 with TRBJ2-1; TRBD2 matches 11 bases. The CDR3 extends over 15 amino acids. The J segment lost 12 bases and the V segment lost 0 bases, leaving 7 bases of the junction unmatched. Germline CDR1 SGHTA, CDR2 FQGTGA. This CDR3 reads CASSLTTSGVLGQFF. DNA of the CDR3: TGTGCCAGCAGCTTAACGACTAGCGGGGTCCTAGGGCAGTTCTTC.

V gene TRBV11-3 combines with J gene TRBJ2-1; 14 nucleotides match TRBD2. V was clipped by 5 bases and J by 9 bases; unmatched bases: 9. Germline V gene lookup returns CDR1 SGHNT and CDR2 YENEEA. The CDR3 sequence is 16 residues long. The CDR3 sequence is CASSPRLAGGRGEQFF. CDR3 bases: TGTGCCAGCAGCCCGAGACTAGCGGGGGGGCGGGGTGAGCAGTTCTTC.

This chain uses TRBV18 with TRBJ1-1, with D unclear. Germline V gives CDR1 KGHSH, CDR2 LQKENI. The CDR3 covers 12 residues. V shed 3 bases and J shed 0 bases, with 2 bases lying between them. CDR3 sequence reads: CASSPLNTEAFF. The CDR3 bases are TGTGCCAGCTCACCGTTGAACACTGAAGCTTTCTTT.